This record covers a single TCR beta chain. Its target is unknown. Per the germline V gene, CDR1 is MNHEY and CDR2 is SVGAGI. Trimming took 4 bases from V and 6 from J; bases not matched to a gene: 9. This CDR3 contains 15 residues. The data are from a study of T cell responses to AZD1222 COVID-19 vaccine. Findings and limits, study-wide: Donors were chiefly white British, with a greater number of females, and clonal diversity was perhaps underestimated.

Only in-frame clones appear in the TCRdb table, and some are missing; sequencing was by immunoSEQ multiplex PCR. The sample lists about 120,000 clones, roughly 88% occurring once. Sequencing was performed on peripheral blood, taken on day 0 of AZD1222 vaccination. V gene TRBV6-5 combines with J gene TRBJ1-2, with TRBD1 matching 9 bases. The sequence was collected from an adult in good health. The CDR3 sequence: CASSLGQGVFDGYTF. CDR3 nucleotides: TGTGCCAGCAGTTTGGGACAGGGCGTCTTTGATGGCTACACCTTC.